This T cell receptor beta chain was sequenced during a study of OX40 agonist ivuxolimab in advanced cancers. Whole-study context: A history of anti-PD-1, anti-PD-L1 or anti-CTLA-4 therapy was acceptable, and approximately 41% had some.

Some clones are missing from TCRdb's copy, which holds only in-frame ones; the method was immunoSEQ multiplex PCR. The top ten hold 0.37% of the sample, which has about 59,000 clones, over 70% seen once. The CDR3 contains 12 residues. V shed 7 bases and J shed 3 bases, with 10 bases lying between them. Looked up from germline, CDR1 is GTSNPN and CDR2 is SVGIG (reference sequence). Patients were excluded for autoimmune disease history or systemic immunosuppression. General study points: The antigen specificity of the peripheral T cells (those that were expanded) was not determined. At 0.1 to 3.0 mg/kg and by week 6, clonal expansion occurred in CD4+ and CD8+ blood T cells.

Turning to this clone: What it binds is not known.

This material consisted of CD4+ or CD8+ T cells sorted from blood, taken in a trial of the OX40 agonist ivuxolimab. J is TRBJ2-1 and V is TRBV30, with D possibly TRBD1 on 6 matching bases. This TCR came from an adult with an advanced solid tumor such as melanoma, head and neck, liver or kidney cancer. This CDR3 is CALGHIYNEQFF. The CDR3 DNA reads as TGTGCCTTGGGACACATCTACAATGAGCAGTTCTTC.